This T cell receptor beta chain was profiled in a study of cytomegalovirus exposure and HLA in healthy donors (dated by TCRdb to 2016 to 2017). Regarding the study in general: In an earlier analysis of 450 to 750 of the donors, 250 to 350 Gb of sequence data and 90 million to 130 million unique TCR beta sequences from roughly 180 million T cells were reported. To decide whether each TCR beta V gene segment behaved as functional or pseudogenic, an earlier analysis of some 540 of the donors relied on high-throughput TCR beta sequencing. The number of typed donors differed by locus: roughly 629-640 for A, B, C, DRB1 and DQB1; 500 to 550 for DQA1; some 590 for DPA1; and roughly 450 for DPB1. Donor age, sex, ethnicity and CMV serostatus were compiled together with the repertoire data. The study used immunosequencing to profile the T cell repertoires of under 700 subjects and linked those repertoires to cytomegalovirus serostatus. Of the 398 genotyped donors, approximately 83% fell in the genetic ancestry cluster associated with self-reported Caucasian donors. In a later analysis, previously published TCR beta repertoires from several hundred donors were re-analyzed and high-resolution HLA genotyping was added so that TCR occurrence patterns could be studied. Besides the first cohort of 666 subjects, a separate validation cohort made up of over a hundred different subjects was used. To predict cytomegalovirus infection status, the study combined high-throughput TCR immunosequencing, statistical association of individual TCRs with disease status, and machine learning. Class I and class II HLA loci were covered by the typing at four-digit resolution. A later genetic analysis used genome-wide SNP genotypes for about 60% of the 666 donors, treating that subset as a discovery cohort. The study aimed to test whether cataloging public T cell receptors could reveal signatures of past pathogen exposure. About 5 DR-DQ haplotypes were handled as single units for association and clustering, since linkage in the cohort was strong. An early release covering some 640 HLA-typed donors comprised about 310 gigabases of sequencing data and approximately 80 million unique TCR sequences. Every repertoire in the discovery cohort had been generated on one and the same sequencing platform. On average, roughly 250,000 unique TCR beta nucleotide sequences were sequenced per donor among 398 genotyped donors of the cohort, with roughly 19% of those sequences being non-productive. Rather than drawing on any new phenotypic data, the later analysis identified candidate immune exposures from TCR beta sequences and the way those sequences occurred across donors. Here is what the overall study found, with its caveats: A further reported finding was that TCR beta sequences accurately predicted the HLA-A and HLA-B alleles for most subjects in the first cohort. Correlated functional status among segregating V segments might be attributable to linkage disequilibrium, but an unknown experimental factor could not be ruled out. In the study, about 150 TCR beta chains were listed as associated with cytomegalovirus. In a later analysis, the rate of TCR association differed among HLA loci, with DRB1 alleles having the most associated TCRs and HLA-C alleles having the fewest. A cluster of highly shared sequence variants was judged likely to represent a technical artifact of the sequencing pipeline. This cohort had only TCR beta chains sequenced, and the lack of alpha or paired-chain data limited which features could be detected. A later analysis associated 16,951 TCR beta sequences with specific HLA alleles at a false discovery rate of 0.05. In a later genetic analysis, a missense DCLRE1C variant was associated with V-gene and J-gene trimming of TCR beta chains, and the association was replicated in an independent cohort. An earlier analysis of approximately 500 of the donors showed that most TCR beta V segments appeared in productive rearrangements either about 90% or about 30% of the time, which broadly matched IMGT annotations. A later analysis found that most CMV-associated TCR beta chains appeared HLA-restricted, with HLA associations seemingly driven largely by CMV exposure. While some public TCRs were present in many individuals, most TCR sequences turned up only very rarely across donors. Cytomegalovirus status was reported to be diagnosed by the classifier with high specificity and sensitivity in both the original and validation cohorts. CMV serostatus was the only immune exposure information available for the cohort. In a later analysis, several top co-occurrence clusters were reported to appear linked to parvovirus B19, influenza, CMV and Epstein-Barr virus. Assigning TCR associations to individual alleles was difficult when HLA alleles, especially DR and DQ, strongly co-occurred. In a later genetic analysis, fewer N-insertions in productive TCRs were reported among donors in an Asian-associated ancestry cluster than the 666-donor mean. In vitro tests confirmed that three of the cytomegalovirus-associated TCR beta chains recognize cytomegalovirus antigens. Compared with equally common non-associated chains, HLA-associated TCR beta chains in a later analysis were more clonally expanded and had lower generation probabilities. Roughly 17 rarely observed V segments, including chromosome 9 orphons, were excluded from the earlier analysis of several hundred of the donors because counts were too low. Because HLA typing was missing for some donors at each locus, association tests included only the typed subset. It was suggested by the authors that the approach could potentially be generalized to other disease states and immunological phenotypes. Presence/absence analyses assumed roughly uniform sequencing depth across donors, an assumption that may not hold.

The library came from the immunoSEQ multiplex PCR assay. For the multiplex PCR, a mixture combining 60 forward primers for TCR Vbeta segments and 13 reverse primers for TCR Jbeta segments was used. A multiplex PCR assay on genomic DNA amplified the CDR3 region of rearranged TCR beta genes. Amplified TCR beta libraries were sequenced as 87-base-pair reads on the Illumina HiSeq System. The published analysis was carried out like this. Across the roughly 700 repertoires, a later analysis counted tens of millions of unique TCR beta chains, 9.5 million to 13 million of which were shared by at least two donors. A nearest-neighbor algorithm error-corrected the raw reads and collapsed the reads into unique sequences, merging closely related sequences to remove PCR and sequencing errors. Alignment of CDR3 sequences to IMGT reference sequences was used to assign V, D and J gene segments. For a sequence to be retained, a match of at least six nucleotides to both a V gene segment and a J gene segment was required. A rearrangement was called productive if the CDR3 had no stop codons and remained in frame with V and J, and every other rearrangement was called non-productive. Following IMGT convention, CDR3 was defined as the stretch from the second conserved V-encoded cysteine to the conserved J-encoded phenylalanine. The earlier analysis of about 610 of the donors excluded sequences that lacked an unambiguous match to a single V gene segment. In an earlier analysis of roughly 600 of the donors, a V segment was called functional when productive rearrangements were above 56.7%, and segregating when the standard deviation between donors exceeded 5%. A statistical classification framework was built to diagnose cytomegalovirus status from the catalog of TCR beta chain sequences. In a later analysis, V and J genes were assigned by comparing TCR nucleotide sequences against IMGT/GENE-DB human TR gene sequences. Using the TCRdist pipeline, a later analysis assigned CDR3 sequences along with most-parsimonious VDJ recombination scenarios. In a later analysis, each TCR beta chain was defined by its CDR3 amino acid sequence together with its V-gene family, and reads lacking a unique V-gene family were excluded. A later analysis removed several hundred highly shared, low-generation-probability nucleotide sequences to deal with suspected cross-contamination and a sequencing artifact. In a later analysis, a clonal expansion index was calculated for each public chain from normalized within-repertoire ranks of inferred template counts. In a later analysis, generation probabilities were computed with a VDJ recombination model fitted to out-of-frame rearrangements, and the resulting probabilities were checked against IGoR. In a later analysis, TCR-TCR, TCR-HLA and TCR-CMV co-occurrence was scored with hypergeometric tests, and a repertoire-size bias correction was applied to TCR pairs. False discovery rates were estimated in a later analysis by permuting HLA or CMV assignments 20 times. In a later analysis, co-occurring TCRs were grouped using DBSCAN, with TCRdist sequence similarity added in when clustering inside HLA-allele-positive subsets. For co-occurrence clustering, repertoires with fewer than 30,000 or more than 120,000 public chains were excluded, along with roughly five repertoires with anomalous nucleotide sharing. The source is immuneACCESS, and TCRdb retained only in-frame sequences with V and J called. Part of the clones is not carried over; for the studies checked, unresolved V genes explain less than half of this, and the remainder is unexplained. V and J calls and clone size come straight from that table; D and trimming were deduced from the DNA. This sample has 150,000 to 200,000 clones in its table, and 70% to 90% of those were observed once. The ten biggest clones cover 1.5% to 2% of the sample.

In total, roughly 710 healthy bone marrow donors made up the cohort. All cohort members were sampled while nominally healthy, although unrecorded immune exposures were likely present. The donor was CMV seronegative and belonged to the group of 352 seronegative cohort members. Each donor provided a peripheral blood sample, and peripheral blood mononuclear cells were used for TCR beta sequencing. The Qiagen DNeasy Blood Extraction Kit was used to extract genomic DNA from the blood cell samples. With regard to this clone: The antigen this receptor binds is unknown. No base qualities exist here, and no much larger clone lies one base off it. Within the sample, other DNA sequences also encode this same CDR3.

Sequences were obtained from PBMCs. This TCR derives from a woman younger than 30 in good health and CMV-seronegative.

The nucleotides are TGCAGCGTGCGACTAGCAGAGCAGTTCTTC. It specifies CSVRLAEQFF. The chain is made from TRBV29-1 and TRBJ2-1, with TRBD2 identical over 7 junction bases. The CDR3, from cysteine to phenylalanine, totals 10 residues. Only the CDR3 DNA is retained, 30 bases long and in frame from the first base. Germline trimming: 6 bases from V, 10 bases from J; junction bases outside gene matches: 3. From a lookup of the germline V gene, CDR1 and CDR2 are SQVTM and ANQGSEA.